The T cell receptor (beta chain) described here comes from a study of control samples from healthy donors and cancer patients. Repertoires were generated with immunoSEQ multiplex PCR, while TCRdb's copy carries only in-frame clones and drops some. The sample lists roughly 120,000 clones; about 94% were seen once. Per the germline V gene, CDR1 is LGHDT and CDR2 is YNNKEL (reference sequence). This CDR3 comprises 14 residues. V was clipped by 4 bases and J by 5 bases, with 14 bases between them. This clone appeared a single time. The chain combines TRBV3-1 (or the pseudogene TRBV3-2) with TRBJ1-1; no reliable D call. The sample comprised blood. This clonotype was obtained from a man aged 30 to 45 in good health. The CDR3 DNA reads as TGTGCCAGCAGCCCCCGCGGTATTAGAACTGAAGCTTTCTTT. It translates to CASSPRGIRTEAFF.